A selection of T cell receptor beta chains follows, all from one sample in a study of blood T cell repertoires in COVID-19. Profiling relied on immunoSEQ multiplex PCR, and the TCRdb table lists in-frame clones only, not all of them. The sample has under 300,000 clones, roughly 85% seen once. Sequenced sample: peripheral blood. The source of these receptors is a woman aged 18-29 years with acute or convalescent COVID-19. CDR3s include the opening cysteine and the closing phenylalanine or tryptophan. The D gene is left open where the match is weak. Part of the rows lack a size; the others show once, few, many or a class for expanded clones.

CDR3 protein: CASSLAGGGRLTDTQYF; CDR3 DNA: TGTGCCAGCAGCTTAGCAGGCGGCGGGAGGCTTACAGATACGCAGTATTTT; J gene: TRBJ2-3; D gene: TRBD2; clone size: .; V gene: TRBV7-9
CDR3 protein: CASSLEWAVYGYTF; CDR3 DNA: TGCGCCAGCAGCTTGGAGTGGGCTGTTTATGGCTACACCTTC; J gene: TRBJ1-2; D gene: .; clone size: once; V gene: TRBV5-1
CDR3 protein: CASIAGVGNTQYF; CDR3 DNA: TGTGCCAGCATAGCGGGAGTGGGGAATACGCAGTATTTT; J gene: TRBJ2-3; D gene: TRBD2; clone size: .; V gene: TRBV19
CDR3 protein: CASNVPGTGRTEAFF; CDR3 DNA: TGTGCCAGTAACGTCCCCGGGACAGGGCGCACTGAAGCTTTCTTT; J gene: TRBJ1-1; D gene: TRBD1; clone size: .; V gene: TRBV19
CDR3 protein: CASSPIGGDRVKNTEAFF; CDR3 DNA: TGTGCCAGCAGCCCCATAGGTGGGGACAGGGTAAAGAACACTGAAGCTTTCTTT; J gene: TRBJ1-1; D gene: TRBD1; clone size: few; V gene: TRBV7-2
CDR3 protein: CASSVEGRRHTEAFF; CDR3 DNA: TGTGCCAGCAGCGTAGAGGGGAGGCGGCACACTGAAGCTTTCTTT; J gene: TRBJ1-1; D gene: .; clone size: once; V gene: TRBV9
CDR3 protein: CASSESSGYRTYEQYF; CDR3 DNA: TGTGCCAGCAGTGAATCATCCGGGTATCGTACCTACGAGCAGTACTTC; J gene: TRBJ2-7; D gene: .; clone size: .; V gene: TRBV2
CDR3 protein: CASKTRRNTEAFF; CDR3 DNA: TGTGCCAGCAAAACAAGGAGGAACACTGAAGCTTTCTTT; J gene: TRBJ1-1; D gene: .; clone size: once; V gene: TRBV6-5
CDR3 protein: CASSPRGLGRNYGYTF; CDR3 DNA: TGTGCCAGCAGCCCCCGAGGGTTAGGACGGAACTATGGCTACACCTTC; J gene: TRBJ1-2; D gene: .; clone size: .; V gene: TRBV11-2
CDR3 protein: CSASREKLFF; CDR3 DNA: TGCAGTGCTAGTCGGGAAAAACTGTTTTTT; J gene: TRBJ1-4; D gene: .; clone size: .; V gene: TRBV20-1
CDR3 protein: CASSSDRSNYGYTF; CDR3 DNA: TGTGCCAGCAGTTCGGACAGGTCTAACTATGGCTACACCTTC; J gene: TRBJ1-2; D gene: TRBD1; clone size: .; V gene: TRBV6-5
CDR3 protein: CASSFLPGDNQPQHF; CDR3 DNA: TGTGCCAGCAGCTTCTTACCAGGGGATAATCAGCCCCAGCATTTT; J gene: TRBJ1-5; D gene: .; clone size: .; V gene: TRBV9
CDR3 protein: CASSTSRGQETQYF; CDR3 DNA: TGCGCCAGCAGTACAAGTAGGGGTCAGGAGACCCAGTACTTC; J gene: TRBJ2-5; D gene: .; clone size: .; V gene: TRBV10-2
CDR3 protein: CASSTPAGQGLDNQPQHF; CDR3 DNA: TGTGCCAGCAGTACACCTGCCGGACAGGGGTTAGACAATCAGCCCCAGCATTTT; J gene: TRBJ1-5; D gene: TRBD1; clone size: .; V gene: TRBV2
CDR3 protein: CATSRASLAGGGQFF; CDR3 DNA: TGTGCCACCAGCAGAGCAAGTTTAGCGGGAGGTGGGCAGTTCTTC; J gene: TRBJ2-1; D gene: TRBD2; clone size: .; V gene: TRBV15
CDR3 protein: CASSSQAGSAQPQHF; CDR3 DNA: TGTGCCAGCAGTAGCCAGGCGGGGTCGGCTCAGCCCCAGCATTTT; J gene: TRBJ1-5; D gene: .; clone size: few; V gene: TRBV6-5
CDR3 protein: CATSDPVLAGANEQFF; CDR3 DNA: TGTGCCACCAGTGATCCGGTTCTCGCGGGGGCCAATGAGCAGTTCTTC; J gene: TRBJ2-1; D gene: .; clone size: .; V gene: TRBV24-1
CDR3 protein: CASRPRAQGGASPLHF; CDR3 DNA: TGTGCCAGTAGACCTCGAGCCCAAGGGGGGGCCTCGCCCCTCCACTTT; J gene: TRBJ1-6; D gene: .; clone size: .; V gene: TRBV19
CDR3 protein: CASSIGLAGPDEQYF; CDR3 DNA: TGTGCCAGTAGTATAGGACTAGCGGGTCCCGACGAGCAGTACTTC; J gene: TRBJ2-7; D gene: TRBD2; clone size: .; V gene: TRBV19
CDR3 protein: CASSPQQGHTDTQYF; CDR3 DNA: TGTGCCAGCAGCCCGCAACAGGGTCACACAGATACGCAGTATTTT; J gene: TRBJ2-3; D gene: .; clone size: .; V gene: TRBV7-9
CDR3 protein: CASSQVAGVNYGYTF; CDR3 DNA: TGCGCCAGCAGCCAAGTTGCAGGGGTGAACTATGGCTACACCTTC; J gene: TRBJ1-2; D gene: .; clone size: .; V gene: TRBV4-3